The 8 T cell receptor beta chains listed next were all sequenced from one sample in a study of Ad26.COV2.S vaccination and SARS-CoV-2 variants. Assay used: immunoSEQ multiplex PCR; TCRdb lists only in-frame clones, some missing. The sample holds about 350,000 clones, about 91% seen once. The sample here was peripheral blood, taken after recovery from COVID-19. These receptor sequences come from a human donor who had recovered from COVID-19.

The rearrangement joins TRBV6-5 to TRBJ2-7; possibly TRBD1 for D (6 bases). The CDR3 length is 14 residues. Trimming cost V 6 bases and J 4 bases, with 16 bases left between them. Germline CDR1 MNHEY, CDR2 SVGAGI. CDR3 loop: CASRGWTEPYEQYF. The CDR3 DNA sequence: TGTGCCAGCAGGGGGTGGACAGAGCCATACGAGCAGTACTTC.

This chain joins TRBV5-6 and TRBJ1-1, with a tentative D call TRBD1 (5 bases). Germline CDR1 and CDR2: SGHDT and YYEEEE. V lost 0 bases and J lost 9, with 9 bases in between. The CDR3 loop spans 12 amino acids. The CDR3 loop reads CASSLGREKAFF. CDR3 coding DNA: TGTGCCAGCAGCTTGGGCAGGGAAAAAGCTTTCTTT.

CDR3 in amino acids: CASGLGKTGNEQFF. In DNA, the CDR3 is TGTGCTAGTGGTTTGGGGAAGACAGGGAATGAGCAGTTCTTC. This chain uses TRBV12-5 with TRBJ2-1; 7 positions match TRBD1. The CDR3 extends over 14 amino acids. The trim removed 1 base at V and 7 bases at J, leaving 4 bases unmatched. Germline CDR1 LGHNT, CDR2 FRNRAP.

This rearrangement joins TRBV7-2 to TRBJ1-5; 8 nucleotides agree with TRBD1. Germline lookup yields CDR1 SGHTA and CDR2 FQGNSA. Trimming at V came to 0 bases and at J to 0 bases, leaving 7 bases not matched to a gene. CDR3 size: 18 residues. The CDR3 DNA follows: TGTGCCAGCAGCTTAGCGTCGGGACAGGCTTATAGCAATCAGCCCCAGCATTTT. Translated: CASSLASGQAYSNQPQHF.

The chain recombines TRBV27 with TRBJ1-1, with D perhaps matching TRBD1 (6 bases). Deletions cut 1 base from V and 5 bases from J, with 17 bases between. Germline V CDR1 and CDR2: MNHEY, SMNVEV (reference sequence). This CDR3 has 16 residues. CDR3 loop: CASSLFWSGVSTEAFF. The CDR3 DNA reads TGTGCCAGCAGTTTATTTTGGTCAGGGGTGTCGACTGAAGCTTTCTTT.

The chain combines TRBV3-1 (or the pseudogene TRBV3-2) with TRBJ2-1; D remains unclear. V was cut by 6 bases and J by 7 bases, with 7 bases left in between. Germline V gene data show CDR1 as LGHDT and CDR2 as YNNKEL (reference sequence). There are 11 residues in the CDR3. The CDR3 DNA follows: TGTGCCAGCAGTCCTAGGAATGAGCAGTTCTTC. Encoded protein: CASSPRNEQFF.

V usage is TRBV27 and J usage is TRBJ2-1; D perhaps matches TRBD1 (6 bases). The V and J ends lost 2 bases and 4 bases respectively, with 15 bases between them. CDR3 length: 16 amino acids. Germline V gene sequence: CDR1 MNHEY, CDR2 SMNVEV (reference sequence). CDR3 nucleotide sequence: TGTGCCAGCAGTTTAATGTTGGGGGCAGGGTACAATGAGCAGTTCTTC. Translating it yields CASSLMLGAGYNEQFF.

V usage is TRBV2 and J usage is TRBJ1-4, with D possibly being TRBD1 (6 bases). The ends were cut back, 2 bases at V and 7 bases at J, with 14 bases in the middle. The CDR3 length is 15 residues. CDR1 SNHLY and CDR2 FYNNEI come from the germline V gene. The CDR3 DNA reads TGTGCCAGCAGTGAACCCTGGGGGGCGGTTGAAAAACTGTTTTTT. This encodes CASSEPWGAVEKLFF.